This T cell receptor (beta chain) was captured in a study of T cells in Graves' hyperthyroidism and ophthalmopathy. This clonotype was counted between two and nine times. J gave up 4 bases and V 6 bases, and 5 bases lay outside the gene matches. The CDR3 consists of 15 residues. The investigators amplified TCR beta CDR3 regions from RNA transcripts. TCR CDR3 regions were first amplified by RT-PCR with HTBI primers. Each CDR3 protein gets one entry after TCRdb re-called the multiplex PCR reads with MiXCR. Counted here are about 560,000 distinct CDR3 sequences, 16% occurring once; the ten biggest clones make up 18%.

The chain joins TRBV12-3 or TRBV12-4 to TRBJ1-5; 11 bases fit TRBD1. The material sequenced was blood. This receptor was taken from a woman younger than 35 with Graves' hyperthyroidism. The CDR3 is CASRTDRGQNQPQHF. The CDR3 bases are TGTGCCAGCAGAACGGACAGGGGGCAGAATCAGCCCCAGCATTTT.